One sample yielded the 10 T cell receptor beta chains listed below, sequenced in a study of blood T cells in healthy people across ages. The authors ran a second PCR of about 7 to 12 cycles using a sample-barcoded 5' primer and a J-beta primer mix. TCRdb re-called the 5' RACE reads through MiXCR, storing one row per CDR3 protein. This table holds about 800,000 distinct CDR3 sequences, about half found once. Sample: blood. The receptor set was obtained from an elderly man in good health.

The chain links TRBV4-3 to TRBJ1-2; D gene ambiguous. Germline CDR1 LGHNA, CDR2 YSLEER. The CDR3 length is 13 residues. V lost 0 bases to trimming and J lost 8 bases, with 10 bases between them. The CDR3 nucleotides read TGCGCCAGCAGCCAAGATGGAGTCGTGGGCTACACCTTC. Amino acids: CASSQDGVVGYTF.

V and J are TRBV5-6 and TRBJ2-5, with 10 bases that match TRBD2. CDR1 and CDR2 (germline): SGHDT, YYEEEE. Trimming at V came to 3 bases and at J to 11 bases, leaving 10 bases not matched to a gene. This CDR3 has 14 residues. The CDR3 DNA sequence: TGTGCCAGCAGCTATACTAGCGGGACGTCCTGGCAGTACTTC. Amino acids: CASSYTSGTSWQYF. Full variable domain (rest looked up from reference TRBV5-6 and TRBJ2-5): DAGVTQSPTHLIKTRGQQVTLRCSPKSGHDTVSWYQQALGQGPQFIFQYYEEEERQRGNFPDRFSGHQFPNYSSELNVNALLLGDSALYLCASSYTSGTSWQYFGPGTRLLVL.

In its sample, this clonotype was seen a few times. CDR3 residues: CASSLRQDGYEQYF. The CDR3 bases are TGTGCCAGCAGCTTACGTCAGGATGGCTACGAGCAGTACTTC. The V and J genes are TRBV7-3 and TRBJ2-7; D is unresolved. V was clipped by 2 bases and J by 3 bases, with 11 bases between them. Germline V gene lookup returns CDR1 SGHTA and CDR2 FQGTGA. The CDR3 runs 14 residues.

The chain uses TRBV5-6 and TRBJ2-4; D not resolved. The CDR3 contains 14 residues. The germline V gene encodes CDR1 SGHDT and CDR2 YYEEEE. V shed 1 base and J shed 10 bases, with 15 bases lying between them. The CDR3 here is CASSLLDEQGIQYF. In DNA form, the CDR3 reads TGTGCCAGCAGCTTGCTGGACGAACAAGGTATTCAGTACTTC.

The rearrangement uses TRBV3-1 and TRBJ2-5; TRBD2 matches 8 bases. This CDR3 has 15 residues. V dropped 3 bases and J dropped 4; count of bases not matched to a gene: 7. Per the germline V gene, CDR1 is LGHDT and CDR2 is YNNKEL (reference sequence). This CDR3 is CASSHRAGGGETQYF. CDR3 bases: TGTGCCAGCAGCCACCGGGCGGGAGGTGGAGAGACCCAGTACTTC.

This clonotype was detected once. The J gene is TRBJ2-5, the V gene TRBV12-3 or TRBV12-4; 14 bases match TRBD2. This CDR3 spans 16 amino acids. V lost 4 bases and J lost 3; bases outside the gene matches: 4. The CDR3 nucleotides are TGTGCCAGCAGTTATGGACTAGCGGGAGGTAAAGAGACCCAGTACTTC. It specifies CASSYGLAGGKETQYF.

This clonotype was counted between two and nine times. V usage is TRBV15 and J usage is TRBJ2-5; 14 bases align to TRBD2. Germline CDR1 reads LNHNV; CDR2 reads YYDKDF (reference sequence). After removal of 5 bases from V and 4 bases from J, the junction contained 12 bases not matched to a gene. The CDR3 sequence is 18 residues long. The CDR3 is CATSQKRLAGGPRETQYF. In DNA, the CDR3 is TGTGCCACCAGCCAAAAAAGACTAGCGGGAGGGCCTAGAGAGACCCAGTACTTC.

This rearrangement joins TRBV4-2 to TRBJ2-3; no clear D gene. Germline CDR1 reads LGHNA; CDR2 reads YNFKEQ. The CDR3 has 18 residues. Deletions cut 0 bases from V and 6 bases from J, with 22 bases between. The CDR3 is CASSQDRLVSSHTDTQYF. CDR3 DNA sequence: TGTGCCAGCAGCCAAGATAGGCTCGTGTCCTCTCACACTGATACGCAGTATTTT.

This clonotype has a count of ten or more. CDR3 amino acids: CASSYRRGGNYEQYF. The CDR3 DNA reads as TGTGCCAGCAGTTACCGCAGGGGCGGTAACTACGAGCAGTACTTC. The gene calls are TRBV6-5 and TRBJ2-7; possibly TRBD1 for D (6 bases). Germline V gives CDR1 MNHEY, CDR2 SVGAGI. This CDR3 comprises 15 residues. Trimming took off 2 bases at V and 3 bases at J, with 14 bases between the two ends.

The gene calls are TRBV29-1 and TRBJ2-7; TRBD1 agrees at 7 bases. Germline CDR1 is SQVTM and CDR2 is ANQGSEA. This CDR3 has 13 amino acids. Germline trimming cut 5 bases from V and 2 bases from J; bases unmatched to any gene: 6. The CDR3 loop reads CSVRQGFAYEQYF. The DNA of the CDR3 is TGCAGCGTTCGACAGGGTTTTGCCTACGAGCAGTACTTC.